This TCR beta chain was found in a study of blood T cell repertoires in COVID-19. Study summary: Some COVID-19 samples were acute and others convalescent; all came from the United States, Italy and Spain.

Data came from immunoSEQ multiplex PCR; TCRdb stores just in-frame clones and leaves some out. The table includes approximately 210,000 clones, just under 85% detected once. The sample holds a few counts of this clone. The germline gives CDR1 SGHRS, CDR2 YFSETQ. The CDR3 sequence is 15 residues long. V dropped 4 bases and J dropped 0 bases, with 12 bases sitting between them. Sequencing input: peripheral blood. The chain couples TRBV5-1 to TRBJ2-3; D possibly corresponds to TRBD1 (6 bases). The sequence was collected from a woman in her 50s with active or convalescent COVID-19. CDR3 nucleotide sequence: TGCGCCAGCAGCCCTGAGGGGGATAGCACAGATACGCAGTATTTT. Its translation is CASSPEGDSTDTQYF.